The present T cell receptor beta chain was sequenced within a study of radiation and T cells in renal cell carcinoma. Study-level results: Intratumoral heterogeneity was not captured in these roughly 0.96 g regions.

Described treatment: 15 Gy SBRT to primary tumor, nephrectomy 4 weeks later. Assay used: immunoSEQ multiplex PCR; TCRdb lists only in-frame clones, some missing. This table has 15,000 to 20,000 clones, 64% appearing once. Concerning this clone: The antigen remains undetermined.

Trimming removed 5 bases from V and 5 bases from J, with 14 bases in between. From germline, CDR1 is SGHTA and CDR2 FQGNSA. The CDR3 consists of 14 residues. The sequence was obtained from a woman aged 70-85 years with renal cell carcinoma. The gene calls are TRBV7-2 and TRBJ2-3; TRBD1 might be the D (5 bases). The sample was tumor tissue, taken from a patient whose treatment included radiotherapy and nephrectomy. This chain's CDR3 is CASSQQGSGDTQYF. CDR3 bases: TGTGCCAGCAGCCAGCAGGGTTCAGGAGATACGCAGTATTTT.